These 10 T cell receptor beta chains were sequenced from one sample in a study of glioma-infiltrating T cells after dendritic cell vaccination (dated by TCRdb to the mid-2010s). Library generation was performed with the immunoSEQ multiplex PCR assay. TCRdb took this table from immuneACCESS and kept in-frame rearrangements with V and J called. Such tables lack part of the clones; where checked against another copy, unresolved V genes explain under half of the gap, and the rest is unexplained. The sample table holds approximately 82,000 clones, of which 80% to 90% were seen once. The top ten clonotypes cover approximately 3.4% of the sample. The sample here was blood, taken before dendritic cell vaccination. These receptors were collected from a human donor with glioblastoma.

The V gene is TRBV2, the J gene TRBJ1-2; TRBD1 aligns across 7 bases. CDR1 SNHLY and CDR2 FYNNEI come from the germline V gene. V shed 4 bases and J 4 bases; nucleotides not matched to a gene: 6. This CDR3 comprises 14 residues. Written as DNA, the CDR3 is TGTGCCAGCAGTGGACAGGGTCTTGGCTATGGCTACACCTTC. As protein: CASSGQGLGYGYTF.

J is TRBJ1-1 and V is TRBV4-1; weak D call: TRBD1 (5 bases). Trimming took 0 bases from V and 0 from J, leaving 11 bases between them. Germline CDR1 reads MGHRA; CDR2 reads YSYEKL. The CDR3 has 16 amino acids. CDR3 DNA sequence: TGCGCCAGCAGCCAAGAGGCAAGGGGATTGAACACTGAAGCTTTCTTT. Its protein product is CASSQEARGLNTEAFF.

This clone showed up just a few times. V is TRBV4-1 and J is TRBJ2-1, with D possibly being TRBD2 (6 bases). The germline V gene encodes CDR1 MGHRA and CDR2 YSYEKL. The CDR3 is 14 amino acids. Trimming left V 4 bases short and J 5 bases short, with 12 bases between. The CDR3 nucleotides are TGCGCCAGCAGCCGTGGCGGGGCCGACAATGAGCAGTTCTTC. This sequence encodes CASSRGGADNEQFF.

The chain links TRBV4-2 to TRBJ2-7; unclear D gene. Germline loops: CDR1 LGHNA, CDR2 YNFKEQ. The CDR3 spans 16 residues. V was cut by 1 base and J by 2 bases, with 15 bases left in between. The CDR3 sequence is CASSQVAAPTTYEQYF. The CDR3, as DNA: TGTGCCAGCAGCCAAGTGGCCGCCCCAACCACCTACGAGCAGTACTTC.

The chain is built from TRBV11-1 and TRBJ2-2; TRBD2 matches 10 bases. Germline trimming cut 0 bases from V and 3 bases from J; bases unmatched to any gene: 4. Germline CDR1 reads SGHAT; CDR2 reads FQDESV (reference sequence). The CDR3 length is 17 residues. The CDR3 DNA follows: TGTGCCAGCAGCTTAGCTAGCGGGAGGCCCTACACCGGGGAGCTGTTTTTT. Amino acids: CASSLASGRPYTGELFF. Full variable domain (outside the CDR3, taken from reference TRBV11-1 and TRBJ2-2): EAEVAQSPRYKITEKSQAVAFWCDPISGHATLYWYRQILGQGPELLVQFQDESVVDDSQLPKDRFSAERLKGVDSTLKIQPAELGDSAMYLCASSLASGRPYTGELFFGEGSRLTVL.

In this sample, this clone turned up once. This chain links TRBV25-1 with TRBJ1-3, with D tentatively TRBD1 (6 bases). Trimming removed 3 bases from V and 4 bases from J, with 16 bases in between. The CDR3 has 16 residues. Germline CDR1 reads MGHDK; CDR2 reads SYGVNS. The DNA for the CDR3 is TGTGCCAGCAGTGATGTCAGCACAGGGAAGGGAAACACCATATATTTT. Its translation: CASSDVSTGKGNTIYF.

The CDR3 sequence is CASSLAGTRATGEQFF. The CDR3 DNA reads TGTGCCAGCAGCTTAGCCGGGACTAGAGCGACGGGTGAGCAGTTCTTC. The chain couples TRBV7-2 to TRBJ2-1; 8 bases align to TRBD2. J gave up 9 bases and V 0 bases, and 10 bases lay outside the gene matches. The V gene's germline CDR1 is SGHTA and CDR2 FQGNSA. The CDR3 has 16 residues.

This clone has a handful of counts. V gene TRBV18 combines with J gene TRBJ1-5; no firm D call. CDR1 KGHSH and CDR2 LQKENI come from the germline V gene. The CDR3 is 14 residues long. V was clipped by 3 bases and J by 3 bases, with 9 bases between them. CDR3 in DNA: TGTGCCAGCTCACCTGACGGAGTCAATCAGCCCCAGCATTTT. Translating gives CASSPDGVNQPQHF.

The chain joins TRBV7-3 to TRBJ2-2; perhaps TRBD2 as D (7 bases). Germline CDR1 and CDR2: SGHTA and FQGTGA. The CDR3 runs 15 residues. V was trimmed by 6 bases and J by 6 bases, leaving 17 bases between them. CDR3 protein: CASRKRGGLAGELFF. CDR3 sequence (DNA): TGTGCCAGCAGGAAAAGGGGGGGTTTGGCCGGGGAGCTGTTTTTT.

This sequence joins TRBV7-9 and TRBJ1-2, with TRBD1 matching over 10 bases. The germline V gene encodes CDR1 SEHNR and CDR2 FQNEAQ (reference sequence). Losses at the gene ends were 3 bases for V and 5 bases for J; bases not matched to a gene: 0. The CDR3 runs to 13 residues. The CDR3 DNA is TGTGCCAGCAGCTTGGGACAGGGGTATGGCTACACCTTC. Translated, it gives CASSLGQGYGYTF.